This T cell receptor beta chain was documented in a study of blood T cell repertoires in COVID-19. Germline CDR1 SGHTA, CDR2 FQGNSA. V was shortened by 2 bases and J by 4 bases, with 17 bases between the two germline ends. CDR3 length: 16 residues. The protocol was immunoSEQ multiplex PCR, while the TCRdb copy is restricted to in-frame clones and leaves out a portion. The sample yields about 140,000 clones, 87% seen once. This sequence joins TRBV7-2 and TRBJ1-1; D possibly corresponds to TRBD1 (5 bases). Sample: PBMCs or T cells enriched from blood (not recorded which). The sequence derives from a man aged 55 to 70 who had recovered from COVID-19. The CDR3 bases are TGTGCCAGCAGCTTATCGGGAGCAGGGTTGAGCACTGAAGCTTTCTTT. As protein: CASSLSGAGLSTEAFF.